The clone carrying this T cell receptor beta chain was seen once. Its matching antigen is unknown. This sample stems from a study of circulating tumor DNA in untreated peripheral T-cell lymphoma. Study conclusions and caveats: Tumor-specific clonotypes were found in roughly three quarters of patients.

Generated by immunoSEQ multiplex PCR, the TCRdb table keeps only in-frame clones and is missing some. Here the sample spans about 10,000 clones, under 80% being singletons. The CDR3 extends over 16 amino acids. Per the germline V gene, CDR1 is SGHRS and CDR2 is YFSETQ. V lost 4 bases to trimming and J lost 0 bases; unmatched junction nucleotides: 6. Specimen: tumor tissue. The receptor comes from a human donor with peripheral T-cell lymphoma. This chain connects TRBV5-1 to TRBJ2-3, with 9 positions matching TRBD1. CDR3 amino acids: CASSTGTGMSTDTQYF. The DNA of the CDR3 is TGCGCCAGCAGCACTGGGACAGGGATGAGCACAGATACGCAGTATTTT.